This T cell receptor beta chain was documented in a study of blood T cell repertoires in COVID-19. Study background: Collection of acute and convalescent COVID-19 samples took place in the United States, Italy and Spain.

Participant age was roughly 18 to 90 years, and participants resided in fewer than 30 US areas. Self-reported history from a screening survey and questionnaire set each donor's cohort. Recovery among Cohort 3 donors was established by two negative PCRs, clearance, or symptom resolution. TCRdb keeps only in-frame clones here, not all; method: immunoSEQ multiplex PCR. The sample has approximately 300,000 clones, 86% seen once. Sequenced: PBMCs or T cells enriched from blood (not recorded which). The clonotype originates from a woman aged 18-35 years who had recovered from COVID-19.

In DNA form, the CDR3 reads TGTGCCAGCACCCTCGGAGATTATAATTCACCCCTCCACTTT. Protein product: CASTLGDYNSPLHF. The rearrangement uses TRBV3-1 (or the pseudogene TRBV3-2) and TRBJ1-6; D is undetermined. The CDR3 totals 14 residues. From germline, CDR1 is LGHDT and CDR2 YNNKEL (reference sequence). The germline V and J ends were trimmed by 7 bases and 4 bases, with 11 bases remaining between them.